The subject of this entry is one T cell receptor (beta chain). The sample comes from a study of control samples from healthy donors and cancer patients. Assay used: immunoSEQ multiplex PCR; TCRdb lists only in-frame clones, some missing. The sample carries 150,000 to 200,000 clones, 94% recorded once. V lost 1 base to trimming and J lost 4 bases, with 6 bases between them. The germline gives CDR1 SGHAT, CDR2 FQNNGV. The CDR3 loop spans 13 amino acids. The chain uses TRBV11-2 and TRBJ2-3, with a weak D call TRBD1 (5 bases). Sequencing was done on a sample of blood. This clonotype originated in a woman aged 18-35 years in good health. The CDR3 reads CASSLGRADTQYF. The CDR3 DNA reads as TGTGCCAGCAGCTTAGGCAGGGCAGATACGCAGTATTTT.